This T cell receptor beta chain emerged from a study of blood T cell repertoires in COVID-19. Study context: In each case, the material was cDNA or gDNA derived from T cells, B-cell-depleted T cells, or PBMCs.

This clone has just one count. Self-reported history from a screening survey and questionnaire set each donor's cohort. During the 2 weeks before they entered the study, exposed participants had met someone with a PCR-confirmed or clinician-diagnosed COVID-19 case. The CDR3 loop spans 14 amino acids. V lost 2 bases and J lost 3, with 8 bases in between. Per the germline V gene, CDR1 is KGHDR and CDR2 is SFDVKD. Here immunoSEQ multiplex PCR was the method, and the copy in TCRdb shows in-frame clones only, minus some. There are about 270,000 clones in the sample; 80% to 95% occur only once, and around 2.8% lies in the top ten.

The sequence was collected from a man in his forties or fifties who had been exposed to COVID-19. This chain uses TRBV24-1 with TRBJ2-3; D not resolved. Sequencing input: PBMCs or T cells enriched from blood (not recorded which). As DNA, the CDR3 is TGTGCCACCAGTGATTCGTTTGCGACAGATACGCAGTATTTT. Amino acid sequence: CATSDSFATDTQYF.